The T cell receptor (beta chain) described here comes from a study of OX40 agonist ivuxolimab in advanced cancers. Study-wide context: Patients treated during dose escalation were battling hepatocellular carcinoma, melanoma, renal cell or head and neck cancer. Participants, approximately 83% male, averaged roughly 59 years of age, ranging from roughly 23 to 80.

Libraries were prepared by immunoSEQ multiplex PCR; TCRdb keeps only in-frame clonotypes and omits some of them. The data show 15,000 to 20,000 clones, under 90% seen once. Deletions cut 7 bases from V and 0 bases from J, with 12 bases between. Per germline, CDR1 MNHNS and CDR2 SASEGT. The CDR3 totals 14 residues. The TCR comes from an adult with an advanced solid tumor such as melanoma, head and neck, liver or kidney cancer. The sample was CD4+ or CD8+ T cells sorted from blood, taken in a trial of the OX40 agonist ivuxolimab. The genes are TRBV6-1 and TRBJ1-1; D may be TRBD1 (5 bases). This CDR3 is CASIPETVNTEAFF. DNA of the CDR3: TGTGCCAGCATTCCCGAGACAGTGAACACTGAAGCTTTCTTT.